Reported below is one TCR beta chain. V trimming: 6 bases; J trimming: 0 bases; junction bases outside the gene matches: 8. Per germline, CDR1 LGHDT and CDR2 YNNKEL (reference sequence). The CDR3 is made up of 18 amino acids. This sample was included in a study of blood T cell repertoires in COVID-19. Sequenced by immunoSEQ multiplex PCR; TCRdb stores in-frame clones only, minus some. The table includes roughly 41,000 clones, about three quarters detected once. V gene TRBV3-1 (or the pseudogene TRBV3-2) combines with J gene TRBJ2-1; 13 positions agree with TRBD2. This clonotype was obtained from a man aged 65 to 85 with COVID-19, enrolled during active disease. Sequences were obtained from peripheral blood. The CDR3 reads CASRPGLAGHSSYNEQFF. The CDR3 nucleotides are TGTGCCAGCAGACCGGGACTAGCGGGGCATAGCTCCTACAATGAGCAGTTCTTC.